These 25 T cell receptor beta chains were sequenced from one sample in a study of PD-L1 blockade in urothelial cancer. The protocol was immunoSEQ multiplex PCR, while the TCRdb copy is restricted to in-frame clones and leaves out a portion. The sample contains approximately 79,000 clones, approximately 80% of which appear only once. Time point reported: pretreatment peripheral blood. The input for sequencing was PBMCs, taken around atezolizumab (anti-PD-L1) treatment. The receptors derive from a man aged 35 to 55 with urothelial cancer.

The genes are TRBV6-4 and TRBJ1-2; 10 bases match TRBD1. After removal of 6 bases from V and 3 bases from J, the junction contained 10 bases not matched to a gene. The CDR3 covers 16 residues. CDR1 is MRHNA and CDR2 is SNTAGT in the germline V gene. DNA of the CDR3: TGTGCCAGCAGCGAGAAGACAGGGGGCGTTTACTATGGCTACACCTTC. Amino acids: CASSEKTGGVYYGYTF.

This clone was counted once. The genes are TRBV19 and TRBJ2-3; 7 bases align to TRBD2. Germline-derived CDR1 and CDR2 are LNHDA and SQIVND (reference sequence). This CDR3 is built from 15 residues. V lost 5 bases, J lost 0 bases, and 5 bases stayed unmatched. The CDR3 reads CASSWASGSTDTQYF. In DNA form, the CDR3 reads TGTGCCAGTAGTTGGGCTAGCGGTAGCACAGATACGCAGTATTTT. The complete variable domain, with remaining parts taken from reference TRBV19 and TRBJ2-3, reads DGGITQSPKYLFRKEGQNVTLSCEQNLNHDAMYWYRQDPGQGLRLIYYSQIVNDFQKGDIAEGYSVSREKKESFPLTVTSAQKNPTAFYLCASSWASGSTDTQYFGPGTRLTVL.

The V and J genes are TRBV18 and TRBJ2-7; D ambiguous. Trimming pared 6 bases from V and 5 bases from J, leaving 17 bases between. The CDR3 spans 14 residues. From germline, CDR1 is KGHSH and CDR2 LQKENI. Written as DNA, the CDR3 is TGTGCCAGCTCGCGGCCGGTTGAAGGCGACGAGCAGTACTTC. Translation gives CASSRPVEGDEQYF.

This sequence joins TRBV29-1 and TRBJ2-1; D unclear. This CDR3 region has 14 residues. Trimming stripped 1 base from V and 7 bases from J, with 14 bases between. The germline gives CDR1 SQVTM, CDR2 ANQGSEA. In nucleotides, the CDR3 is TGCAGCGTTGAAGGTGGAGACCTAGTAAATGAGCAGTTCTTC. Translated: CSVEGGDLVNEQFF.

V and J are TRBV9 and TRBJ1-1, with 7 bases lining up with TRBD1. The germline V gene encodes CDR1 SGDLS and CDR2 YYNGEE. V gave up 3 bases and J gave up 7 bases; unmatched junction bases: 18. The CDR3 is 17 residues long. CDR3 amino acids: CASSGGQQGTAALEAFF. DNA of the CDR3: TGTGCCAGCAGCGGTGGACAGCAGGGGACAGCAGCCCTTGAAGCTTTCTTT.

This sequence joins TRBV4-3 and TRBJ2-1; unclear D gene. This CDR3 contains 13 residues. From germline, CDR1 is LGHNA and CDR2 YSLEER. V shed 0 bases and J shed 8 bases, with 8 bases lying between them. The CDR3, as DNA: TGCGCCAGCAGCCAAGAGGCCGAGGATGAGCAGTTCTTC. It translates to CASSQEAEDEQFF.

The chain links TRBV7-9 to TRBJ2-1; a possible D gene is TRBD2 (6 bases). V shed 4 bases and J shed 0 bases, with 10 bases lying between them. CDR1 SEHNR and CDR2 FQNEAQ come from the germline V gene (reference sequence). There are 15 residues in the CDR3. CDR3 amino acids: CASSSLASSYNEQFF. The DNA of the CDR3 is TGTGCCAGCAGCTCCCTAGCGAGCTCCTACAATGAGCAGTTCTTC.

The chain carries TRBV28 and TRBJ2-7; 9 bases are a match to TRBD1. V was clipped by 6 bases and J by 0 bases; unmatched bases: 9. This CDR3 has 16 residues. CDR1 and CDR2 (germline): MDHEN, SYDVKM. CDR3 in DNA: TGTGCCAGCAGCTCGACAGGGGGGCACCCCTCCTACGAGCAGTACTTC. It translates to CASSSTGGHPSYEQYF.

The chain couples TRBV30 to TRBJ1-1; maybe TRBD1 (5 bases). V lost 3 bases, J lost 10 bases, and 15 bases lay in between. CDR3 length equals 12 residues. Looked up from germline, CDR1 is GTSNPN and CDR2 is SVGIG (reference sequence). DNA for the CDR3: TGTGCCTGGAGCTCCAATGGGGCTCCAGCTTTCTTT. Protein product: CAWSSNGAPAFF.

This chain links TRBV7-2 with TRBJ1-1, with D perhaps TRBD1 (6 bases). Germline CDR1 and CDR2: SGHTA and FQGNSA. Trimming stripped 5 bases from V and 5 bases from J, with 12 bases between. The CDR3 runs to 13 residues. CDR3 DNA sequence: TGTGCCAGCAGCCAGGGACAAAGAACTGAAGCTTTCTTT. Translated: CASSQGQRTEAFF.

This chain uses TRBV7-9 with TRBJ2-7; D is possibly TRBD2 (5 bases). Per the germline V gene, CDR1 is SEHNR and CDR2 is FQNEAQ (reference sequence). V lost 4 bases and J lost 3, with 13 bases in between. This CDR3 has 14 residues. The CDR3 DNA reads TGTGCCAGCAGCTCTAGCTCCGGGGTCTACGAGCAGTACTTC. This encodes CASSSSSGVYEQYF. Using reference TRBV7-9 and TRBJ2-7 for the parts outside the CDR3, the full variable domain is DTGVSQNPRHKITKRGQNVTFRCDPISEHNRLYWYRQTLGQGPEFLTYFQNEAQLEKSRLLSDRFSAERPKGSFSTLEIQRTEQGDSAMYLCASSSSSGVYEQYFGPGTRLTVT.

The chain joins TRBV19 to TRBJ2-1; 8 bases align to TRBD2. CDR3 length: 15 amino acids. V was clipped by 3 bases and J by 3 bases; unmatched bases: 4. Germline V gene data show CDR1 as LNHDA and CDR2 as SQIVND (reference sequence). CDR3: CASSIGLAFYNEQFF. The CDR3 region has the DNA TGTGCCAGTAGTATTGGACTAGCTTTCTACAATGAGCAGTTCTTC.

This clone was picked up a small number of times. The chain is built from TRBV18 and TRBJ1-5; D not certain. V was clipped by 6 bases and J by 3 bases, with 12 bases between them. CDR1 is KGHSH and CDR2 is LQKENI in the germline V gene. The length of the CDR3 is 14 residues. The CDR3 spells CASSSGGPNQPQHF. The CDR3 region has the DNA TGTGCCAGCTCCTCCGGAGGCCCCAATCAGCCCCAGCATTTT.

A single count supports this clone. This chain joins TRBV6-4 and TRBJ2-1, with TRBD2 matching over 9 bases. V lost 0 bases and J lost 7; bases outside the gene matches: 7. The length of the CDR3 is 16 residues. Germline V gene lookup returns CDR1 MRHNA and CDR2 SNTAGT. CDR3 coding DNA: TGTGCCAGCAGTGACTCGGCGCGGGAGGGTCGGAATGAGCAGTTCTTC. Translated, it gives CASSDSAREGRNEQFF.

The rearrangement joins TRBV6-1 to TRBJ1-1; D is unclear. This CDR3 has 13 amino acids. Trimming shortened V by 4 bases and J by 1 base, and 7 bases separated the two germline ends. Germline loops: CDR1 MNHNS, CDR2 SASEGT. The CDR3 loop is CASSVTRNTEAFF. In DNA, the CDR3 is TGTGCCAGCAGTGTGACAAGGAACACTGAAGCTTTCTTT.

This sequence joins TRBV14 and TRBJ2-1; D not resolved. V lost 4 bases to trimming and J lost 10 bases, with 8 bases between them. This CDR3 has 11 amino acids. Germline V CDR1 and CDR2: SGHDN, FVKESK. DNA of the CDR3: TGTGCCAGCAGCCTACTCGTAGAGCAGTTCTTC. This translates into CASSLLVEQFF.

V and J are TRBV15 and TRBJ2-5, with 8 bases that match TRBD2. There are 14 residues in the CDR3. Trimming took 2 bases from V and 9 from J; bases not matched to a gene: 8. Per germline, CDR1 LNHNV and CDR2 YYDKDF (reference sequence). The CDR3 loop reads CATSRRAGDEAQYF. The CDR3 bases are TGTGCCACCAGCAGAAGAGCGGGGGACGAGGCCCAGTACTTC.

This chain joins TRBV5-6 and TRBJ2-7; possible D gene TRBD1, 6 bases. The CDR3 runs 15 residues. Germline CDR1 and CDR2: SGHDT and YYEEEE. V gave up 4 bases and J gave up 0 bases, with 14 bases separating them. CDR3 region: CASSATGLFSYEQYF. Written as DNA, the CDR3 is TGTGCCAGCAGCGCGACAGGCTTATTCTCCTACGAGCAGTACTTC.

Only one count was recorded for this clone. V usage is TRBV11-1 and J usage is TRBJ2-7; D is ambiguous. CDR3 size: 13 residues. Per germline, CDR1 SGHAT and CDR2 FQDESV (reference sequence). V shed 0 bases and J shed 3 bases, with 6 bases lying between them. The CDR3 coding sequence is TGTGCCAGCAGCTTAGCAGAGAGCTACGAGCAGTACTTC. Translated, it gives CASSLAESYEQYF.

The V and J genes are TRBV30 and TRBJ1-4, with D tentatively TRBD1 (5 bases). V was trimmed by 1 base and J by 8 bases, leaving 14 bases between them. Germline CDR1 and CDR2: GTSNPN and SVGIG (reference sequence). The CDR3 spans 14 residues. CDR3 residues: CAWSASGVREKLFF. CDR3 DNA sequence: TGTGCCTGGAGTGCCTCGGGGGTTCGGGAAAAACTGTTTTTT.

The V and J genes are TRBV6-1 and TRBJ2-7, with D tentatively TRBD1 (6 bases). The CDR3 runs to 14 residues. The V gene lost 2 bases and the J gene lost 5 bases, with 13 bases spanning the gap. From germline, CDR1 is MNHNS and CDR2 SASEGT. The CDR3 here is CASSESGARDEQYF. In DNA, the CDR3 is TGTGCCAGCAGTGAATCAGGGGCCAGGGACGAGCAGTACTTC.

This clone is a singleton in its sample. CDR3 coding DNA: TGTGCCAGCAGTTTAGGGGGGTATAGAGGTGAAGCTTTCTTT. Its translation is CASSLGGYRGEAFF. The chain combines TRBV27 with TRBJ1-1; TRBD1 is a possible D gene (5 bases). The CDR3 is made up of 14 amino acids. The ends were cut back, 2 bases at V and 7 bases at J, with 14 bases in the middle. Per the germline V gene, CDR1 is MNHEY and CDR2 is SMNVEV (reference sequence).

CDR3 amino acids: CASSVAGGRTDTQYF. The CDR3 DNA is TGTGCCAGCAGCGTAGCTGGCGGGAGAACAGATACGCAGTATTTT. The rearrangement links TRBV9 to TRBJ2-3; 7 bases line up with TRBD2. Germline trimming cut 0 bases from V and 3 bases from J; bases unmatched to any gene: 4. The germline gives CDR1 SGDLS, CDR2 YYNGEE. This CDR3 comprises 15 residues. Filled out from reference TRBV9 and TRBJ2-3, the complete variable domain reads DSGVTQTPKHLITATGQRVTLRCSPRSGDLSVYWYQQSLDQGLQFLIQYYNGEERAKGNILERFSAQQFPDLHSELNLSSLELGDSALYFCASSVAGGRTDTQYFGPGTRLTVL.

The CDR3 spells CASKTTSSYNEQFF. The CDR3, as DNA: TGTGCCAGCAAGACGACTAGCTCCTACAATGAGCAGTTCTTC. The rearrangement links TRBV6-1 to TRBJ2-1; D might be TRBD2 (6 bases). CDR1 and CDR2 (germline): MNHNS, SASEGT. Trimming pared 7 bases from V and 0 bases from J, leaving 10 bases between. The CDR3 runs to 14 residues.

The rearrangement links TRBV7-9 to TRBJ2-7, with 10 bases that match TRBD1. Looked up from germline, CDR1 is SEHNR and CDR2 is FQNEAQ (reference sequence). The CDR3 is 17 amino acids. V lost 2 bases and J lost 2; bases outside the gene matches: 9. The CDR3 reads CASSLPSGTGVAYEQYF. The DNA of the CDR3 is TGTGCCAGCAGCTTACCATCCGGGACAGGGGTTGCCTACGAGCAGTACTTC.